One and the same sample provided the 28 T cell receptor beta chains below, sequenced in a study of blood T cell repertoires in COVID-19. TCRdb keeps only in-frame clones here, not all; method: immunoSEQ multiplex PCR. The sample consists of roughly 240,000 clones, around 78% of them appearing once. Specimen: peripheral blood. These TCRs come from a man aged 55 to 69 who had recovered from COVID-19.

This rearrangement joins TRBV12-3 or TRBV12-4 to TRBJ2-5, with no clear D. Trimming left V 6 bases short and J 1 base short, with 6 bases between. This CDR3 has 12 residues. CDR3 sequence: CASSPSQETQYF. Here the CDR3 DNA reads TGTGCCAGCAGCCCTAGCCAAGAGACCCAGTACTTC.

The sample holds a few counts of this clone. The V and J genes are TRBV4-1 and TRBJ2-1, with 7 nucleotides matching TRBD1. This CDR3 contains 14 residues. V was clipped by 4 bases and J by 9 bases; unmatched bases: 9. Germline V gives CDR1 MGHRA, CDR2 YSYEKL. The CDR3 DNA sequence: TGCGCCAGCAGCCGCGGACAGGCTGCGGGTGAGCAGTTCTTC. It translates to CASSRGQAAGEQFF.

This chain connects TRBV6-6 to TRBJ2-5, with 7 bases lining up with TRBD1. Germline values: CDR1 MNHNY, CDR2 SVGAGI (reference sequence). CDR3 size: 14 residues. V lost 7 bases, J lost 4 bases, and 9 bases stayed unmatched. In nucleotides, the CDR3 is TGTGCCAGCAAGTTTATGGCAGGGGGAGAGACCCAGTACTTC. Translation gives CASKFMAGGETQYF.

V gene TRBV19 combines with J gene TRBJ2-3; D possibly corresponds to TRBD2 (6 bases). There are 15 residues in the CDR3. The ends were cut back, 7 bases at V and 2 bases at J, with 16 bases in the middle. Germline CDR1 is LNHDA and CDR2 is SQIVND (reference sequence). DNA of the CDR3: TGTGCCAGTACTACCCACGGGGGATTCACAGATACGCAGTATTTT. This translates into CASTTHGGFTDTQYF.

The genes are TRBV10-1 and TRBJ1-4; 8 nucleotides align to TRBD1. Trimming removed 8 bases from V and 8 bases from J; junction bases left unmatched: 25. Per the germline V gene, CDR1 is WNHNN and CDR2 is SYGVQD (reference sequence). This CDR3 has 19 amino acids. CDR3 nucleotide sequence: TGCGCCAGCCCTTTACCGGACAGGGTGATTGCGTATGATTGGGAAAAACTGTTTTTT. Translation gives CASPLPDRVIAYDWEKLFF.

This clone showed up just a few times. The CDR3 sequence: CASSSGGTGGFYGYTF. DNA of the CDR3: TGTGCCAGCAGCTCGGGCGGGACAGGGGGATTCTATGGCTACACCTTC. The chain is built from TRBV7-2 and TRBJ1-2; 11 bases are shared with TRBD1. Germline assignment: CDR1 SGHTA and CDR2 FQGNSA. Losses at the gene ends were 4 bases for V and 4 bases for J; bases not matched to a gene: 8. The CDR3 runs to 16 residues.

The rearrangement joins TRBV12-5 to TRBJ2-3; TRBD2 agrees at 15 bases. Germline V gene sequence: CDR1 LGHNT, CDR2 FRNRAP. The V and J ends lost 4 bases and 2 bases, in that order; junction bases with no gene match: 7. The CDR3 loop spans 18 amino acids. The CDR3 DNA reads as TGTGCTAGTGGTTCCAGCCGGACTAGCGGGAGGGCCACAGATACGCAGTATTTT. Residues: CASGSSRTSGRATDTQYF.

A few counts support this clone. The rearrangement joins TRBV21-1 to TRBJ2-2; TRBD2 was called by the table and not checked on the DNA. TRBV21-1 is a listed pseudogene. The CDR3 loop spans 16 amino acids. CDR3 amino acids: CASSKVGCGYAGELFF. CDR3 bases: TGTGCCAGCAGCAAAGTGGGGTGCGGGTACGCCGGGGAGCTGTTTTTT.

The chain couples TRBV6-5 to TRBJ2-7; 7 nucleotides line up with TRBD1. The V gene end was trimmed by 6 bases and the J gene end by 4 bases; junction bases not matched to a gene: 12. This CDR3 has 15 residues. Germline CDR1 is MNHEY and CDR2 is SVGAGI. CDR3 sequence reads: CASREVGTADYEQYF. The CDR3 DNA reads TGTGCCAGCAGGGAGGTGGGGACAGCAGATTACGAGCAGTACTTC.

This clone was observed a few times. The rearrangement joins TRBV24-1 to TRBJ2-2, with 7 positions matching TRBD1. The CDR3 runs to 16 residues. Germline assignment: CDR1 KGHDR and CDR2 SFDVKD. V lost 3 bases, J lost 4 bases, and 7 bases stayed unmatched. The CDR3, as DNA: TGTGCCACCAGTGATGCAGTTGCAGGGGGCACCGGGGAGCTGTTTTTT. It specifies CATSDAVAGGTGELFF.

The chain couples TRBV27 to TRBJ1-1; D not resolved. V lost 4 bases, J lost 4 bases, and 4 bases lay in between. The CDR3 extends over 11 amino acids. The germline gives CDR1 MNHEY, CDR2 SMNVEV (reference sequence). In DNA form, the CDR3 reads TGTGCCAGCAGTTCCAGCACTGAAGCTTTCTTT. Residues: CASSSSTEAFF.

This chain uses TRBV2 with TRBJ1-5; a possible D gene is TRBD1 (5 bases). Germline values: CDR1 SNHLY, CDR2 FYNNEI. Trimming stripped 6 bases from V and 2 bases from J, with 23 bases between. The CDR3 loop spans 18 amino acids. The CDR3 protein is CASSPMGSPGLGNQPQHF. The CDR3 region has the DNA TGTGCCAGCAGCCCTATGGGCAGCCCAGGGTTAGGCAATCAGCCCCAGCATTTT.

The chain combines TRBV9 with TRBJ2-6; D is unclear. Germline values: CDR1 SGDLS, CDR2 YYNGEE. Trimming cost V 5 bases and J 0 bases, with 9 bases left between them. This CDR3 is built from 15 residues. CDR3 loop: CASRKENSGANVLTF. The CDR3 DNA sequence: TGTGCCAGCAGGAAAGAGAACTCTGGGGCCAACGTCCTGACTTTC. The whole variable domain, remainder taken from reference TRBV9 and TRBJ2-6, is DSGVTQTPKHLITATGQRVTLRCSPRSGDLSVYWYQQSLDQGLQFLIQYYNGEERAKGNILERFSAQQFPDLHSELNLSSLELGDSALYFCASRKENSGANVLTFGAGSRLTVL.

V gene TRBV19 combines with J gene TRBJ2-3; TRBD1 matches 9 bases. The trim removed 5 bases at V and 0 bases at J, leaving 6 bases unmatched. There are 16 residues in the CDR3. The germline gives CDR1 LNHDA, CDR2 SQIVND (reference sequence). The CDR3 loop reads CASSRGQGGSTDTQYF. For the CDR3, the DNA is TGTGCCAGTAGTCGGGGACAGGGCGGTAGCACAGATACGCAGTATTTT.

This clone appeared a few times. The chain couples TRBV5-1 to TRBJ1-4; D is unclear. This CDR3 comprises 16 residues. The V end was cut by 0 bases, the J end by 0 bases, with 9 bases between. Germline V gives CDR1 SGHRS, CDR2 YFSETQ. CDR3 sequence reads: CASSLGPGSTNEKLFF. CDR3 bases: TGCGCCAGCAGCTTGGGGCCCGGGTCAACTAATGAAAAACTGTTTTTT.

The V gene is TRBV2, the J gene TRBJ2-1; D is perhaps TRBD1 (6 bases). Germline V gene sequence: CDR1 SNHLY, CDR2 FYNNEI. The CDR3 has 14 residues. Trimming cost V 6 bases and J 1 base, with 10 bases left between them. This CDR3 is CASSRTESYNEQFF. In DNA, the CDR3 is TGTGCCAGCAGCCGGACAGAGTCCTACAATGAGCAGTTCTTC.

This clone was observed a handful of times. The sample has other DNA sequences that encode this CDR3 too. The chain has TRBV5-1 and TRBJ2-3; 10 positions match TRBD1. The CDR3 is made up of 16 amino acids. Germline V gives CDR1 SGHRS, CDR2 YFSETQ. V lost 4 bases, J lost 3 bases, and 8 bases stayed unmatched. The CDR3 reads CASSRGQGWGTDTQYF. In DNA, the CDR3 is TGCGCCAGCAGCAGGGGACAGGGGTGGGGTACAGATACGCAGTATTTT.

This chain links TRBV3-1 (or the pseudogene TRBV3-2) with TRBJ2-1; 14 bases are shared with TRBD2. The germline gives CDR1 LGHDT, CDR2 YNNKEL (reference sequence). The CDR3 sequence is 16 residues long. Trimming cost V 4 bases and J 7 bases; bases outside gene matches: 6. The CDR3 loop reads CASSPGLAGGKNEQFF. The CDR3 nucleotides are TGTGCCAGCAGCCCTGGACTAGCGGGGGGTAAGAATGAGCAGTTCTTC.

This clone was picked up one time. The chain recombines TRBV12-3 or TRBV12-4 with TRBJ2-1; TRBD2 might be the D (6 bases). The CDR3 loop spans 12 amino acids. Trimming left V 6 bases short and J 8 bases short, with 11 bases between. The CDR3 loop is CASRRPGDEQFF. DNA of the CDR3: TGTGCCAGCAGGCGACCGGGGGATGAGCAGTTCTTC.

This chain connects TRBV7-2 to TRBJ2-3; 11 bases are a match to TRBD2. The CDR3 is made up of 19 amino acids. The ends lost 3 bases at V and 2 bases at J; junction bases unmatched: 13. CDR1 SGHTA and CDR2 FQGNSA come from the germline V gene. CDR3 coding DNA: TGTGCCAGCAGCTTGGTTCGTGTAGCGGGGGGGCGGAACACAGATACGCAGTATTTT. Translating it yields CASSLVRVAGGRNTDTQYF.

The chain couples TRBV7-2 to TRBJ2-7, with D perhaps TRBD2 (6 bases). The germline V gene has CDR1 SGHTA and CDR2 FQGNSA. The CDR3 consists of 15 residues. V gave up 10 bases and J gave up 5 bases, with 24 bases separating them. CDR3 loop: CANVPWGVVGNEQYF. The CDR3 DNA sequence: TGTGCCAACGTCCCTTGGGGGGTTGTTGGGAACGAGCAGTACTTC.

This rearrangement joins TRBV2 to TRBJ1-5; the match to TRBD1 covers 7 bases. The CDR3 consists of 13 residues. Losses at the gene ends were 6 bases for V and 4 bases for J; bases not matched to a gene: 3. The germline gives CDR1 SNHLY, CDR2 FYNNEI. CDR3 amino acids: CASRSTGNQPQHF. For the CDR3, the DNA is TGTGCCAGCAGGTCGACAGGGAATCAGCCCCAGCATTTT.

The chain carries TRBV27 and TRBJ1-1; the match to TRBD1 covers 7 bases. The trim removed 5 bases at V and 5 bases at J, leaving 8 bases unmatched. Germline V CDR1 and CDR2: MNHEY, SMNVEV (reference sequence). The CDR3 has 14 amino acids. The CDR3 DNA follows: TGTGCCAGCAGTAGTCTGACAGGGAGAACTGAAGCTTTCTTT. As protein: CASSSLTGRTEAFF.

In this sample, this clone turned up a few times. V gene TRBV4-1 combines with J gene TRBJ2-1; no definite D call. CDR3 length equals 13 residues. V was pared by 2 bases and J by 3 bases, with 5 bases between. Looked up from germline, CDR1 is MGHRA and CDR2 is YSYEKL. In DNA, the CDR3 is TGCGCCAGCAGCCAATCCATCTACAATGAGCAGTTCTTC. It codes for CASSQSIYNEQFF.

The CDR3 region has the DNA TGTGCCAGCAGCCAAGAAACGCGGGCTAAAGCTTTCTTT. Its protein product is CASSQETRAKAFF. The chain is built from TRBV3-1 (or the pseudogene TRBV3-2) and TRBJ1-1; D gene ambiguous. CDR3 length equals 13 residues. V dropped 0 bases and J dropped 9 bases, with 11 bases sitting between them. Per germline, CDR1 LGHDT and CDR2 YNNKEL (reference sequence).

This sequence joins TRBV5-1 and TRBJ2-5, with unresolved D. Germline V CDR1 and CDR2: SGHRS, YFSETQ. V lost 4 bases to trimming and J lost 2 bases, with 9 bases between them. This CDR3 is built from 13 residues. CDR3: CASSPTAQETQYF. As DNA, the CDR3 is TGCGCCAGCAGCCCTACAGCTCAAGAGACCCAGTACTTC.

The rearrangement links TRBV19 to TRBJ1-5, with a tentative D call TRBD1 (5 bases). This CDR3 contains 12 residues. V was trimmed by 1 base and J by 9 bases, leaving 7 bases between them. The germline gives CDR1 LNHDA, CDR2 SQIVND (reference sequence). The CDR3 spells CASSIGGGPQHF. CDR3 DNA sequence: TGTGCCAGTAGTATAGGCGGGGGGCCCCAGCATTTT.

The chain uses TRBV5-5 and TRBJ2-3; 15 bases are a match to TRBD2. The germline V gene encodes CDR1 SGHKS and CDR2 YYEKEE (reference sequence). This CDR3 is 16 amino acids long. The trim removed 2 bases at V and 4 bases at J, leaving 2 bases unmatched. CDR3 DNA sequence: TGTGCCAGCAGCTTAGGACTAGCGGGAGGGCCAGATACGCAGTATTTT. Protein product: CASSLGLAGGPDTQYF.